Listed here are 16 T cell receptor beta chains from one sample, sequenced in a study of T cells after yellow fever vaccination (dated by TCRdb to between 2019 and 2020). Per the publication, the treatment or condition label means: live attenuated yellow fever vaccine strain. Libraries came from 5' RACE. Sequenced using an Illumina HiSeq 2500. TCRdb passed the public sequencing reads through fastp at Q25 and MiXCR, retaining productive beta sequences. When rows share a CDR3 protein, they turn into one entry using the most common DNA and genes. This sample comprises hundreds of thousands of distinct CDR3 sequences, roughly an eighth of them detected only once. About 15% of the sample lies in the top ten. The source was PBMCs, collected on the day of the yellow fever booster vaccination. Source of these receptors: a man younger than 45 who received the YFV17D yellow fever vaccine.

V is TRBV20-1 and J is TRBJ2-7; a possible D gene is TRBD2 (6 bases). This CDR3 spans 12 amino acids. CDR1 is DFQATT, CDR2 SNEGSKA, per germline (reference sequence). The CDR3 bases are TGCAGCCGGGACTTAGCCGACTACGAGCAGTACTTC. It codes for CSRDLADYEQYF.

The chain joins TRBV28 to TRBJ2-3, with D perhaps matching TRBD2 (6 bases). Trimming took 3 bases from V and 8 from J, leaving 18 bases between them. Per germline, CDR1 MDHEN and CDR2 SYDVKM. CDR3 length: 15 residues. The CDR3 nucleotides read TGTGCCAGCAGTTTGGGGGGTAAAGGTGTTGGTACGCAGTATTTT. Its protein product is CASSLGGKGVGTQYF. Based on the CDR3 plus reference TRBV28 and TRBJ2-3, the full variable domain is DVKVTQSSRYLVKRTGEKVFLECVQDMDHENMFWYRQDPGLGLRLIYFSYDVKMKEKGDIPEGYSVSREKKERFSLILESASTNQTSMYLCASSLGGKGVGTQYFGPGTRLTVL.

This clonotype was counted between two and nine times. This chain links TRBV5-1 with TRBJ1-4, with a weak D call TRBD1 (6 bases). Germline-derived CDR1 and CDR2 are SGHRS and YFSETQ. Deletions cut 2 bases from V and 4 bases from J, with 9 bases between. The CDR3 is 14 amino acids. The CDR3 nucleotides are TGCGCCAGCAGCTTCGGGACACTTAATGAAAAACTGTTTTTT. Its translation is CASSFGTLNEKLFF.

This clonotype was found a few times. The chain employs TRBV13 and TRBJ2-3; 7 bases fit TRBD2. The CDR3 contains 13 residues. Per germline, CDR1 PRHDT and CDR2 FYEKMQ (reference sequence). The J segment lost 0 bases and the V segment lost 11 bases, leaving 5 bases of the junction unmatched. CDR3 DNA: TGTGCCTCAGATAGCGGGAGCACAGATACGCAGTATTTT. Protein: CASDSGSTDTQYF.

The chain uses TRBV5-1 and TRBJ2-3; 7 positions agree with TRBD2. The CDR3 loop spans 12 amino acids. Germline CDR1 and CDR2: SGHRS and YFSETQ. V was clipped by 7 bases and J by 2 bases; unmatched bases: 1. CDR3 in amino acids: CASLADTDTQYF. The CDR3 DNA is TGCGCCAGCCTAGCGGACACAGATACGCAGTATTTT.

This clonotype was picked up a small number of times. V usage is TRBV20-1 and J usage is TRBJ2-5; no definite D call. CDR3 size: 11 residues. V shed 5 bases and J shed 5 bases, with 9 bases lying between them. Germline V gene sequence: CDR1 DFQATT, CDR2 SNEGSKA (reference sequence). CDR3 in DNA: TGCAGTGCTCAAGTCGGGGAGACCCAGTACTTC. It specifies CSAQVGETQYF.

This chain links TRBV20-1 with TRBJ2-1; D is possibly TRBD2 (7 bases). The germline gives CDR1 DFQATT, CDR2 SNEGSKA (reference sequence). CDR3 size: 15 residues. Trimming removed 3 bases from V and 3 bases from J, with 15 bases in between. The DNA of the CDR3 is TGCAGTGCTAGTGGGCGGGGGCGGAGCTACAATGAGCAGTTCTTC. Translating it yields CSASGRGRSYNEQFF.

This clonotype occurred a few times. This chain links TRBV7-6 with TRBJ2-7, with TRBD2 identical over 9 bases. This CDR3 has 14 amino acids. Germline CDR1 SGHVS, CDR2 FNYEAQ. Germline trimming cut 5 bases from V and 6 bases from J; bases unmatched to any gene: 8. The DNA of the CDR3 is TGTGCCAGCAGCACGTCTAGCGGGAAAAGCGAGCAGTACTTC. Translated: CASSTSSGKSEQYF.

There are a few counts of this clonotype. The chain joins TRBV7-2 to TRBJ2-4, with D unclear. CDR3 length: 13 amino acids. The V end lost 5 bases, the J end lost 11 bases, and 16 bases lay between the germline ends. Germline CDR1 and CDR2: SGHTA and FQGNSA. The CDR3 region is CASSASPGLVQYF. The CDR3 bases are TGTGCCAGCAGCGCCTCACCCGGTCTGGTTCAGTACTTC. Complete variable domain (other parts from reference TRBV7-2 and TRBJ2-4): GAGVSQSPSNKVTEKGKDVELRCDPISGHTALYWYRQSLGQGLEFLIYFQGNSAPDKSGLPSDRFSAERTGGSVSTLTIQRTQQEDSAVYLCASSASPGLVQYFGAGTRLSVL.

The chain couples TRBV7-2 to TRBJ2-7, with D possibly being TRBD2 (5 bases). V lost 5 bases and J 5 bases, leaving 19 bases between the germline ends. The CDR3 covers 15 residues. Germline V gene data show CDR1 as SGHTA and CDR2 as FQGNSA. The CDR3 bases are TGTGCCAGCAGCCCCACAATGCCGGGGAGCGACGAGCAGTACTTC. It yields the protein CASSPTMPGSDEQYF.

The chain recombines TRBV6-2 or TRBV6-3 with TRBJ2-5; no clear D gene. Germline-derived CDR1 and CDR2 are MNHEY and SVGEGT. V was clipped by 6 bases and J by 1 base, with 6 bases between them. The length of the CDR3 is 12 residues. For the CDR3, the DNA is TGTGCCAGCAGACCTTCCCAAGAGACCCAGTACTTC. Amino acid sequence: CASRPSQETQYF.

The chain employs TRBV6-2 or TRBV6-3 and TRBJ2-7; 7 bases match TRBD2. CDR3 length equals 14 residues. CDR1 is MNHEY and CDR2 is SVGEGT in the germline V gene. V trimming: 4 bases; J trimming: 9 bases; junction bases outside the gene matches: 12. In DNA, the CDR3 is TGTGCCAGCAGTTTACCGGGACTATCTGAACGGCAGTACTTC. It translates to CASSLPGLSERQYF.

V and J are TRBV12-3 or TRBV12-4 and TRBJ2-1; D is perhaps TRBD2 (7 bases). This CDR3 region has 13 residues. Trimming removed 4 bases at V and 8 bases at J, with 12 bases between. The CDR3 region is CASSWRGGDEQFF. As DNA, the CDR3 is TGTGCCAGCAGTTGGAGGGGGGGTGATGAGCAGTTCTTC.

The chain employs TRBV4-3 and TRBJ2-1; 9 positions agree with TRBD2. This CDR3 comprises 17 residues. Germline trimming cut 0 bases from V and 7 bases from J; bases unmatched to any gene: 10. The V gene's germline CDR1 is LGHNA and CDR2 YSLEER. The CDR3 DNA is TGCGCCAGCAGCCAAGATTACGCTAGCGGGATGGCGAATGAGCAGTTCTTC. Amino acid sequence: CASSQDYASGMANEQFF.

This clonotype has a handful of counts. The chain couples TRBV12-3 or TRBV12-4 to TRBJ2-1; the match to TRBD2 covers 13 bases. CDR3 length: 16 residues. V shed 6 bases, J shed 8 bases, and the junction held 10 bases outside the gene matches. In DNA, the CDR3 is TGTGCCAGCAGCCCGAGGACTAGCGGGAGTAGGTATGAGCAGTTCTTC. Its translation is CASSPRTSGSRYEQFF.

In its sample, this clonotype was seen a few times. The genes are TRBV5-4 and TRBJ2-5, with D possibly TRBD1 on 5 matching bases. The CDR3 sequence is 12 residues long. V was clipped by 4 bases and J by 4 bases, with 8 bases between them. The germline CDR1 and CDR2 sequences are SGHNT and YYREEE (reference sequence). For the CDR3, the DNA is TGTGCCAGCAGCAAGCAGGGAGAGACCCAGTACTTC. Translated, it gives CASSKQGETQYF.